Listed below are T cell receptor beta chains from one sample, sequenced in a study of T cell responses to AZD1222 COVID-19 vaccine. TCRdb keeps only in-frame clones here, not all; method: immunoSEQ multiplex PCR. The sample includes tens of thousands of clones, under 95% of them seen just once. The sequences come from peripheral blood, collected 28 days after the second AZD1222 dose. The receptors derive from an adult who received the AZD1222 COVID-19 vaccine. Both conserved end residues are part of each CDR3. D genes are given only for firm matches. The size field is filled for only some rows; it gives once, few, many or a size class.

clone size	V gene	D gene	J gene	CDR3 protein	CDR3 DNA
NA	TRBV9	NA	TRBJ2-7	CASSPSPGRSPYEQYF	TGTGCCAGCAGCCCTAGTCCAGGCAGGAGCCCCTACGAGCAGTACTTC
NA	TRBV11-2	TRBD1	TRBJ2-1	CASSALDRGGYNEQFF	TGTGCCAGCAGCGCCCTGGACAGGGGCGGCTACAATGAGCAGTTCTTC
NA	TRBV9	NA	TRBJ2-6	CASSTGFSGANVLTF	TGTGCCAGCAGCACAGGCTTCTCTGGGGCCAACGTCCTGACTTTC
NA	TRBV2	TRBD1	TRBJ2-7	CARGQGAAEQYF	TGTGCCAGGGGACAGGGGGCGGCCGAGCAGTACTTC
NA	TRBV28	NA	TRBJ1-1	CASSATLGDRNEAFF	TGTGCCAGCAGTGCCACCTTAGGGGATCGCAATGAAGCTTTCTTT
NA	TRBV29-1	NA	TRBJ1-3	CSVDLGQTWSGNTIYF	TGCAGCGTTGATTTAGGACAGACGTGGTCTGGAAACACCATATATTTT
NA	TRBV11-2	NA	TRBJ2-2	CASSGRPSRDTGELFF	TGTGCCAGCAGCGGAAGGCCTTCGAGGGACACCGGGGAGCTGTTTTTT
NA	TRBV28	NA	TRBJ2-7	CASSSTAEPKQGNEQYF	TGTGCCAGCAGTTCCACGGCTGAACCAAAGCAGGGTAACGAGCAGTACTTC
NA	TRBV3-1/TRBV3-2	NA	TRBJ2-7	CASSQDIGEQYF	TGTGCCAGCAGCCAAGATATCGGAGAGCAGTACTTC
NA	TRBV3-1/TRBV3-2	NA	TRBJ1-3	CASSLHGTDGNTIYF	TGTGCCAGCAGCCTACACGGGACGGATGGAAACACCATATATTTT
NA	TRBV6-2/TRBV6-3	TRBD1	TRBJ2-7	CASSYTGGYPYEQYF	TGTGCCAGCAGTTATACAGGGGGATACCCCTACGAGCAGTACTTC
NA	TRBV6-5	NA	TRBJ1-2	CASWGGWYGYTF	TGTGCCAGCTGGGGGGGGTGGTATGGCTACACCTTC
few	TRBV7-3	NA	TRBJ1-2	CASSLPFRGKMDGYTF	TGTGCCAGCAGCTTACCCTTCAGGGGCAAGATGGATGGCTACACCTTC
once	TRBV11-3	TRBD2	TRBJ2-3	CASSWTSGRGSDTQYF	TGTGCCAGCAGCTGGACTAGCGGGAGAGGTTCAGATACGCAGTATTTT
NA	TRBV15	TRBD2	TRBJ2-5	CATSRDRARAGGAETQYF	TGTGCCACCAGCAGAGATAGGGCACGGGCGGGAGGCGCAGAGACCCAGTACTTC
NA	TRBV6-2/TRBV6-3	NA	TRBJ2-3	CASSPLGREPDTQYF	TGTGCCAGCAGTCCCCTTGGGCGGGAACCAGATACGCAGTATTTT
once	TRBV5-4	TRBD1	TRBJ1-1	CASSFGQGATTTEAFF	TGTGCCAGCAGCTTTGGACAGGGGGCGACTACCACTGAAGCTTTCTTT
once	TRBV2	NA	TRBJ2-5	CASSKNNGETQYF	TGTGCCAGCAGTAAAAATAACGGGGAGACCCAGTACTTC
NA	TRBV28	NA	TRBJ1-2	CASSSPGENGYTF	TGTGCCAGCAGTTCTCCAGGGGAGAATGGCTACACCTTC
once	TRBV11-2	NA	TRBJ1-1	CASSFGSPNTEAFF	TGTGCCAGCAGCTTTGGGAGCCCGAACACTGAAGCTTTCTTT
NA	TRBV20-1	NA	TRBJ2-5	CSASRYPGETQYF	TGCAGTGCTAGTAGGTACCCCGGAGAGACCCAGTACTTC
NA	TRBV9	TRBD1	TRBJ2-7	CASSSGGNSREQYF	TGTGCCAGCAGCTCAGGGGGAAACTCTCGCGAGCAGTACTTC
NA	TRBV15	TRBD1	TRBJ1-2	CATSRDRSAGGNGYTF	TGTGCCACCAGCAGAGATAGATCGGCAGGGGGTAATGGCTACACCTTC
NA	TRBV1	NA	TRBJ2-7	CTSSQEMRPRGPLVDEQYF	TGCACCAGCAGCCAAGAAATGCGACCCAGGGGGCCCCTCGTGGACGAGCAGTACTTC
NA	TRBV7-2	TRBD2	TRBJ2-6	CASSTSGAGANVLTF	TGTGCCAGCAGCACGAGCGGGGCTGGGGCCAACGTCCTGACTTTC
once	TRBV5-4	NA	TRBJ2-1	CASSRRDQDDEQFF	TGTGCCAGCAGCCGGAGAGACCAAGACGATGAGCAGTTCTTC
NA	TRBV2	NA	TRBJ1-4	CASSRDHNEKLFF	TGTGCCAGCAGTAGGGACCACAATGAAAAACTGTTTTTT
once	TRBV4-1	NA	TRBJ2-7	CASSQDPGGAVYEQYF	TGCGCCAGCAGCCAAGATCCCGGGGGCGCGGTATACGAGCAGTACTTC
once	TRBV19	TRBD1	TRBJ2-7	CASSPRDRVTEQYF	TGTGCCAGTAGTCCGAGGGACAGGGTTACCGAGCAGTACTTC
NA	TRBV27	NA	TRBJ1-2	CASMGQGDYGYTF	TGTGCCAGCATGGGCCAGGGCGACTATGGCTACACCTTC
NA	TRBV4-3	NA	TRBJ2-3	CASSQDSQPGTDTQYF	TGCGCCAGCAGCCAAGACTCGCAGCCTGGCACAGATACGCAGTATTTT
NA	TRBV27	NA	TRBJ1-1	CASSLYGLNTEAFF	TGTGCCAGCAGTTTATACGGCCTAAACACTGAAGCTTTCTTT
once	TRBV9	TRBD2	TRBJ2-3	CASSPGAGGRADTQYF	TGTGCCAGCAGCCCTGGGGCCGGCGGGAGGGCAGATACGCAGTATTTT
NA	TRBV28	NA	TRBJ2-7	CASSFAGSSYEQYF	TGTGCCAGCAGTTTTGCGGGGAGCTCCTACGAGCAGTACTTC
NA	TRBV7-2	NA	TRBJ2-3	CASSFPVTDTQYF	TGTGCCAGCAGCTTTCCCGTCACAGATACGCAGTATTTT
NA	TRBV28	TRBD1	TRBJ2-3	CASSHLQGETDTQYF	TGTGCCAGCAGCCATCTACAGGGGGAAACAGATACGCAGTATTTT
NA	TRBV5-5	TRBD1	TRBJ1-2	CASSDRIGQGIWGYTF	TGTGCCAGCAGCGATAGGATCGGACAGGGCATTTGGGGCTACACCTTC
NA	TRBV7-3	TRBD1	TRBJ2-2	CASSPRTGSDTGELFF	TGTGCCAGCAGCCCTCGGACAGGTAGCGACACCGGGGAGCTGTTTTTT
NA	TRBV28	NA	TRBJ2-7	CASSSGGLSYEQYF	TGTGCCAGCAGTTCCGGGGGACTCTCCTACGAGCAGTACTTC
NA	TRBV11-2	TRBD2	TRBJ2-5	CASSLGTSRRETQYF	TGTGCCAGCAGCCTAGGGACTAGCAGACGAGAGACCCAGTACTTC
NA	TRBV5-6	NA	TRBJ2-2	CASSVGGRNTGELFF	TGTGCCAGCAGCGTTGGGGGCCGTAACACCGGGGAGCTGTTTTTT
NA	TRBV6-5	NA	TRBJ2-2	CASSYGMGVTGELFF	TGTGCCAGCAGTTACGGTATGGGAGTTACCGGGGAGCTGTTTTTT
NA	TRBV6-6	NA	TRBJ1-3	CASTGRSSGNTIYF	TGTGCCAGCACGGGGAGAAGCTCTGGAAACACCATATATTTT
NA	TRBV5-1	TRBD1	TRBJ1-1	CASSLGQGLMNTEAFF	TGCGCCAGCAGCCTCGGACAGGGGTTAATGAACACTGAAGCTTTCTTT
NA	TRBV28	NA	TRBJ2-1	CASSLTYNEQFF	TGTGCCAGCAGTTTAACCTACAATGAGCAGTTCTTC
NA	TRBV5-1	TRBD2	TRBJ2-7	CASTQGLAGTYEQYF	TGCGCCAGCACCCAAGGGTTAGCGGGAACCTACGAGCAGTACTTC
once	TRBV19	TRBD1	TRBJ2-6	CASKPGQPLSGANVLTF	TGTGCCAGTAAACCGGGACAGCCCCTCTCTGGGGCCAACGTCCTGACTTTC
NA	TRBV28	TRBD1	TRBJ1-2	CASSLLGQGGWNGYTF	TGTGCCAGCAGTTTACTAGGACAGGGTGGTTGGAATGGCTACACCTTC
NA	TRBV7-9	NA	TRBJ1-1	CASSSLNRARNTEAFF	TGTGCCAGCAGCTCCCTGAACAGGGCCCGGAACACTGAAGCTTTCTTT
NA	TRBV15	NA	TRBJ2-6	CATSREGGSGANVLTF	TGTGCCACCAGCAGAGAGGGGGGCTCTGGGGCCAACGTCCTGACTTTC
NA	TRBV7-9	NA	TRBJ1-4	CASSSGHLATNEKLFF	TGTGCCAGCAGCTCCGGACACCTCGCAACTAATGAAAAACTGTTTTTT
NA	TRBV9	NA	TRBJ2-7	CASSVEGYEQYF	TGTGCCAGCAGCGTAGAGGGCTACGAGCAGTACTTC
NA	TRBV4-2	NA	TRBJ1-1	CASSHQRAENTEAFF	TGTGCCAGCAGCCACCAACGGGCGGAGAACACTGAAGCTTTCTTT
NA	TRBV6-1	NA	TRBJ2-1	CASSEATPYPGSSYNEQFF	TGTGCCAGCAGTGAAGCGACACCCTACCCTGGTAGCTCCTACAATGAGCAGTTCTTC
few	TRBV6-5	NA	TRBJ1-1	CASSQQGRGTEAFF	TGTGCCAGCAGTCAACAGGGAAGAGGCACTGAAGCTTTCTTT
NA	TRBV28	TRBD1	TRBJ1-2	CASTMGTANYGYTF	TGTGCCAGCACAATGGGGACAGCGAACTATGGCTACACCTTC
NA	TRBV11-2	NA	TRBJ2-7	CASSPGFDRREQYF	TGTGCCAGCAGCCCGGGGTTCGACAGACGCGAGCAGTACTTC